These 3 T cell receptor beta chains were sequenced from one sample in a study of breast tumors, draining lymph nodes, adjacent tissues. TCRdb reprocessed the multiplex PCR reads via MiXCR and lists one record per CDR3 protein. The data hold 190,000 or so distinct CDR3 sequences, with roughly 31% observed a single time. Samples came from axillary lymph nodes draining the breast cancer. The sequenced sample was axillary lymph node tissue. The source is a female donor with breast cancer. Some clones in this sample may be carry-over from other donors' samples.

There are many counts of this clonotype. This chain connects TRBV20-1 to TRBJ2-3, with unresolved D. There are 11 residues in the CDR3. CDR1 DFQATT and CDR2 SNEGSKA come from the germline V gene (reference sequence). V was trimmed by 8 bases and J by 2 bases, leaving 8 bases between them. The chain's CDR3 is CSSEHTDTQYF. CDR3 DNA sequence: TGCAGTTCCGAGCACACAGATACGCAGTATTTT.

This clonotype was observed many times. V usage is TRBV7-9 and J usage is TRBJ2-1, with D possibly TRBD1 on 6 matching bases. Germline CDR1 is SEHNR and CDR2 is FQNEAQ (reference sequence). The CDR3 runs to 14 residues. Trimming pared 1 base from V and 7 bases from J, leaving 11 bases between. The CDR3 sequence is CASSLGGLGNEQFF. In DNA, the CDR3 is TGTGCCAGCAGCTTAGGGGGGCTCGGAAATGAGCAGTTCTTC.

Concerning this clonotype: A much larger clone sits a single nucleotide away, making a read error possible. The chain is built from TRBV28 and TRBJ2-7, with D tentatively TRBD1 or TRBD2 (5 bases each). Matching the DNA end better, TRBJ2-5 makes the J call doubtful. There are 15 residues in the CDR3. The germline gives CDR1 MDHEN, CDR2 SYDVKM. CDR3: CARSRGLAKGETQYF. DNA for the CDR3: TGTGCCCGCAGTCGAGGACTGGCGAAGGGGGAGACCCAGTACTTC.